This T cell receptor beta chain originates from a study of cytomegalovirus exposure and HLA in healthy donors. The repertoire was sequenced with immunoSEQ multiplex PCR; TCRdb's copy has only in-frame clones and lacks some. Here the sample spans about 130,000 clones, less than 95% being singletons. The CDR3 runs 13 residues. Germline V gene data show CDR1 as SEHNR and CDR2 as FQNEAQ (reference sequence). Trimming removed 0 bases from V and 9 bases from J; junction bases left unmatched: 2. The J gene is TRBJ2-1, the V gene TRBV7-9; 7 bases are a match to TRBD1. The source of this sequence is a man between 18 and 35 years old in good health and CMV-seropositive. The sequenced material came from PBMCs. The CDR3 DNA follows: TGTGCCAGCAGCTTAGCAGGGGGCGGTGAGCAGTTCTTC. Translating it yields CASSLAGGGEQFF.